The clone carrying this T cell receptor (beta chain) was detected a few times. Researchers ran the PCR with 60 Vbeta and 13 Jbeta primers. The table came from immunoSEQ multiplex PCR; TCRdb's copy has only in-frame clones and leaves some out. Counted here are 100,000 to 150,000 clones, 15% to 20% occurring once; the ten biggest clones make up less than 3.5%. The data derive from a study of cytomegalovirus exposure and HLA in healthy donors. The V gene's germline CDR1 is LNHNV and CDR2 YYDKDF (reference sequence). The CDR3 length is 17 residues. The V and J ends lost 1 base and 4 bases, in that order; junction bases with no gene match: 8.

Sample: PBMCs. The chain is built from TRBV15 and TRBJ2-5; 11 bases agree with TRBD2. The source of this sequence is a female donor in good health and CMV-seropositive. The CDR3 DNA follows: TGTGCCACCAGCAGAGGGAGTACTAGCGGGGGTTCAGAGACCCAGTACTTC. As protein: CATSRGSTSGGSETQYF. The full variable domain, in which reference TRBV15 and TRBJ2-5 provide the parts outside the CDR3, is DAMVIQNPRYQVTQFGKPVTLSCSQTLNHNVMYWYQQKSSQAPKLLFHYYDKDFNNEADTPDNFQSRRPNTSFCFLDIRSPGLGDTAMYLCATSRGSTSGGSETQYFGPGTRLLVL.